This T cell receptor (beta chain) was identified in a study of blood T cell repertoires in COVID-19. Looking at the study overall: Samples taken during acute and convalescent COVID-19 were collected in the United States, Italy and Spain. The cDNA or gDNA used as material had been derived from T cells, B-cell-depleted T cells, or PBMCs.

CDR3 size: 13 residues. Germline CDR1 is SGHRS and CDR2 is YFSETQ. V shed 5 bases and J shed 0 bases, with 9 bases lying between them. In the authors' workflow: Researchers report that nucleated cell counts were estimated from reference gene primer amplification. Data came from immunoSEQ multiplex PCR; TCRdb stores just in-frame clones and leaves some out. V and J calls and clone size are given by that table; D and trimming were obtained from the DNA. The profile shows 280,000 or so clones, around 89% of them singletons. J is TRBJ2-7 and V is TRBV5-1; a weak D match, TRBD1 (5 bases). The sample taken for sequencing was peripheral blood. This TCR was recovered from a woman in her 30s who had recovered from COVID-19. The CDR3 DNA is TGCGCCAGCAGACAGGAGAGCTCCTACGAGCAGTACTTC. Encoded protein: CASRQESSYEQYF.